The table lists the clone carrying this TCR beta chain with a few counts. Its specificity is unknown. TCRdb redid the calling of the reads with MiXCR, one entry per CDR3 protein. The table has under 200,000 distinct CDR3 sequences, 15% to 20% seen once. This specimen belongs to a study of T cell repertoires in cytomegalovirus infection. Study in general: CMV infection and matching HLA type were both indicated by public TCR beta signatures.

The CDR3 spans 15 residues. V dropped 5 bases and J dropped 0 bases, with 13 bases sitting between them. Germline V CDR1 and CDR2: SGHTA, FQGNSA. Whole-study findings and limits: Carriers of CMV plus the relevant HLA were identified by cumulative public TCR beta family frequency.

The TCR was taken from a human donor in good health (CMV status not recorded). Some clones in this sample may be carry-over from other donors' samples. What was sequenced was CD8+ T cells from PBMCs. The rearrangement joins TRBV7-2 to TRBJ1-1, with unresolved D. The DNA of the CDR3 is TGTGCCAGCAGCCCACACAGCGGGATGAACACTGAAGCTTTCTTT. It codes for CASSPHSGMNTEAFF.